Listed below are T cell receptor beta chains from one sample, sequenced in a study of blood T cell repertoires in COVID-19. Clones were read by immunoSEQ multiplex PCR, and TCRdb kept only the in-frame ones, dropping some. The sample has some 43,000 clones, roughly 87% seen once; the top ten hold roughly 15%. Sample: peripheral blood. Receptors were obtained from a man between 60 and 75 years old with active COVID-19. Both conserved end residues are part of each CDR3. Fields, in order: V gene, D gene, clone size, J gene, CDR3 protein, CDR3 DNA. D genes are given only for firm matches. Where a row states a size, it is once, few, many or the class of an expanded clone; other rows omit it.

>TRBV25-1|TRBD1|-|TRBJ1-6
CASSEYFGTGGSPLHF
TGTGCCAGCAGTGAATACTTCGGGACAGGGGGCTCACCCCTCCACTTT
>TRBV7-2|TRBD1|-|TRBJ2-7
CASSLGGTGTYEQYF
TGTGCCAGCAGCTTAGGAGGGACAGGGACCTACGAGCAGTACTTC
>TRBV6-5|-|-|TRBJ2-7
CASSTRQGMEQYF
TGTGCCAGCAGTACCCGCCAGGGTATGGAGCAGTACTTC
>TRBV5-6|TRBD2|-|TRBJ2-5
CASSFVTSLQETQYF
TGTGCCAGCAGCTTCGTGACTAGCCTCCAAGAGACCCAGTACTTC
>TRBV9|-|-|TRBJ1-6
CASSAQGPLHF
TGTGCCAGCAGCGCACAGGGCCCCCTCCACTTT
>TRBV3-1/TRBV3-2|-|-|TRBJ1-3
CASSQGYQGRPGNTIYF
TGTGCCAGCAGCCAAGGGTATCAGGGGCGGCCTGGAAACACCATATATTTT
>TRBV5-4|-|few|TRBJ2-2
CASSLSAAANTGELFF
TGTGCCAGCAGCCTCTCAGCGGCCGCGAACACCGGGGAGCTGTTTTTT
>TRBV7-9|-|once|TRBJ1-2
CASSPLSGLVGRGYTF
TGTGCCAGCAGCCCACTCTCAGGCTTAGTTGGGCGGGGTTACACCTTC
>TRBV5-1|TRBD1|-|TRBJ2-7
CASSSRGPSSYEQYF
TGCGCCAGCAGCAGCAGGGGGCCCAGCTCCTACGAGCAGTACTTC
>TRBV6-5|TRBD1|few|TRBJ1-4
CASSFGQVGAEKLFF
TGTGCCAGCAGTTTTGGACAGGTCGGGGCCGAAAAACTGTTTTTT
>TRBV6-5|TRBD1|-|TRBJ1-1
CASSSQGLFNTEAFF
TGTGCCAGCAGTTCACAGGGGTTGTTCAACACTGAAGCTTTCTTT
>TRBV6-5|TRBD2|-|TRBJ2-5
CASSSPAGWYQETQYF
TGTGCCAGCAGTTCACCAGCGGGGTGGTACCAAGAGACCCAGTACTTC
>TRBV7-9|TRBD1|-|TRBJ2-7
CASSRVTGQSVYEQYF
TGTGCCAGCAGCAGGGTCACGGGACAGTCGGTCTACGAGCAGTACTTC
>TRBV2|TRBD2|-|TRBJ2-7
CASRREGGTYEQYF
TGTGCCAGCAGGCGGGAGGGAGGAACCTACGAGCAGTACTTC
>TRBV7-3|-|-|TRBJ2-6
CASSLGQPGANVLTF
TGTGCCAGCAGCCTTGGACAGCCGGGGGCCAACGTCCTGACTTTC
>TRBV10-3|TRBD1|-|TRBJ1-5
CAISESGQGNQPQHF
TGTGCCATCAGTGAGTCGGGACAGGGCAATCAGCCCCAGCATTTT
>TRBV19|-|-|TRBJ2-3
CASSRDTEDTQYF
TGTGCCAGTAGTAGGGACACAGAAGATACGCAGTATTTT
>TRBV29-1|TRBD1|-|TRBJ1-1
CSFHRGRETEAFF
TGCAGCTTCCACAGGGGGCGGGAAACTGAAGCTTTCTTT
>TRBV9|-|-|TRBJ1-1
CASSVAWNTEAFF
TGTGCCAGCAGCGTAGCGTGGAACACTGAAGCTTTCTTT
>TRBV30|-|-|TRBJ2-7
CAWSVRRGWYEQYF
TGTGCCTGGAGTGTACGGAGGGGATGGTACGAGCAGTACTTC
>TRBV5-6|TRBD1|-|TRBJ1-3
CASSWTGAGNTIYF
TGTGCCAGCAGCTGGACAGGGGCTGGAAACACCATATATTTT
>TRBV14|TRBD1|-|TRBJ1-1
CASSPRTGLSGAEAFF
TGTGCCAGCAGCCCCCGGACAGGGTTGTCCGGCGCTGAAGCTTTCTTT
>TRBV5-6|-|once|TRBJ2-1
CASSWDTATYNEQFF
TGTGCCAGCAGTTGGGACACCGCGACCTACAATGAGCAGTTCTTC
>TRBV5-1|-|once|TRBJ1-6
CASSFRGYGSPLHF
TGCGCCAGCAGCTTTAGGGGTTATGGATCACCCCTCCACTTT
>TRBV4-1|TRBD1|-|TRBJ1-5
CASSQPQGARVNQPQHF
TGCGCCAGCAGCCAACCTCAGGGGGCGCGAGTCAATCAGCCCCAGCATTTT
>TRBV11-2|TRBD1|-|TRBJ2-7
CASSSNRGQGVHEQYF
TGTGCCAGCAGCTCCAATCGGGGACAGGGGGTCCACGAGCAGTACTTC
>TRBV6-6|TRBD1|-|TRBJ1-6
CASSYFRDRNSPLHF
TGTGCCAGCAGTTACTTTCGGGACAGAAATTCACCCCTCCACTTT
>TRBV28|-|-|TRBJ1-4
CASLRRDNEKLFF
TGTGCCAGCCTTAGACGGGATAATGAAAAACTGTTTTTT
>TRBV11-3|-|-|TRBJ2-7
CASSLNSGSSYEQYF
TGTGCCAGCAGCTTAAATTCAGGGTCCAGCTACGAGCAGTACTTC
>TRBV7-9|-|-|TRBJ1-1
CASSLTRGRPNTEAFF
TGTGCCAGCAGCTTAACCAGGGGCCGCCCCAACACTGAAGCTTTCTTT
>TRBV19|-|-|TRBJ1-5
CASSINAASNQPQHF
TGTGCCAGTAGTATTAATGCGGCAAGCAATCAGCCCCAGCATTTT
>TRBV9|TRBD2|-|TRBJ2-1
CASSVAGTSGNEQFF
TGTGCCAGCAGCGTAGCTGGGACTAGCGGCAATGAGCAGTTCTTC
>TRBV5-5|-|few|TRBJ1-1
CASSFYPDSLNTEAFF
TGTGCCAGCAGCTTCTATCCGGACAGCTTGAACACTGAAGCTTTCTTT
>TRBV29-1|-|-|TRBJ2-1
CSVGFASLVEQFF
TGCAGCGTTGGATTTGCTAGCTTGGTTGAGCAGTTCTTC
>TRBV15|-|-|TRBJ2-3
CATSRAQGWDTQYF
TGTGCCACCAGCAGAGCGCAGGGATGGGATACGCAGTATTTT
>TRBV9|-|-|TRBJ2-2
CASSVATSHTGELFF
TGTGCCAGCAGCGTAGCAACTTCCCACACCGGGGAGCTGTTTTTT
>TRBV6-1|-|few|TRBJ1-5
CASSGRWRAGASNQPQHF
TGTGCCAGCAGTGGCCGATGGAGAGCGGGGGCGAGCAATCAGCCCCAGCATTTT
>TRBV19|TRBD1|-|TRBJ1-2
CASSKRVEGAYGYTF
TGTGCCAGTAGTAAGAGGGTGGAGGGGGCGTATGGCTACACCTTC
>TRBV4-1|-|-|TRBJ1-3
CASSQDSRASGNTIYF
TGCGCCAGCAGCCAAGATTCCAGGGCTTCCGGGAACACCATATATTTT
>TRBV11-2|TRBD2|-|TRBJ2-5
CASSWGSGTSGGAKTQYF
TGTGCCAGCAGCTGGGGTTCCGGGACTAGCGGGGGGGCGAAGACCCAGTACTTC
>TRBV9|-|-|TRBJ2-1
CASSVQGSYNEQFF
TGTGCCAGCAGCGTACAGGGGTCCTACAATGAGCAGTTCTTC
>TRBV24-1|TRBD1|medium-sized|TRBJ1-2
CAVSLTGQDGYTF
TGTGCCGTTTCTCTGACAGGACAGGATGGCTACACCTTC
>TRBV25-1|-|-|TRBJ2-5
CASSGYHRVIETQYF
TGTGCCAGCAGTGGTTACCACAGGGTGATCGAGACCCAGTACTTC
>TRBV3-1/TRBV3-2|TRBD2|-|TRBJ2-7
CASRRGLAGAYEQYF
TGTGCCAGCAGGCGGGGGCTAGCGGGGGCCTACGAGCAGTACTTC
>TRBV7-3|-|-|TRBJ2-2
CASSWGPGANTGELFF
TGTGCCAGCAGCTGGGGGCCGGGCGCGAACACCGGGGAGCTGTTTTTT
>TRBV4-2|-|-|TRBJ2-7
CASSQRDKTPGEQYF
TGTGCCAGCAGCCAACGGGATAAAACACCGGGGGAGCAGTACTTC
>TRBV6-5|-|few|TRBJ2-7
CATQRQLLYEQYF
TGTGCCACCCAGAGACAGCTTCTATACGAGCAGTACTTC
>TRBV20-1|-|once|TRBJ2-7
CSASPGGRDEQYF
TGCAGTGCTAGTCCCGGGGGGCGCGACGAGCAGTACTTC